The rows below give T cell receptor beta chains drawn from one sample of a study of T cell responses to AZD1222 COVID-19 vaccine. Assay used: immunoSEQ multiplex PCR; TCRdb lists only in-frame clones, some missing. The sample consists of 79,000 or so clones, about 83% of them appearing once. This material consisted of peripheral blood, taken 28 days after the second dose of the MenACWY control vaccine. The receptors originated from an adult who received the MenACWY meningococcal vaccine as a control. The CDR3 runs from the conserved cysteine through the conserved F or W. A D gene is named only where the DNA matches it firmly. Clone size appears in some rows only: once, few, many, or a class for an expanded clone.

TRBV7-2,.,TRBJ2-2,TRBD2,TGTGCCAGCAGCTTAGGTGCTAGCGGGGGGGCCCGTACCGGGGAGCTGTTTTTT,CASSLGASGGARTGELFF
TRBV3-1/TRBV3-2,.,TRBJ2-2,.,TGTGCCAGCAGCCGGGACGGCACACAGGGAAGGGGAACCGGGGAGCTGTTTTTT,CASSRDGTQGRGTGELFF
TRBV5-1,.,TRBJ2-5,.,TGCGCCAGCAGCTTGGTACAGGGCCGGCCCCAAGAGACCCAGTACTTC,CASSLVQGRPQETQYF
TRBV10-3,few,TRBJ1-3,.,TGTGCCATCAGTCCGATGAACTCTGGAAACACCATATATTTT,CAISPMNSGNTIYF
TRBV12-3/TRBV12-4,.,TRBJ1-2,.,TGTGCCAGCAGCCAGGGCAGAAGCTACACCTTC,CASSQGRSYTF
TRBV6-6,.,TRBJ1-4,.,TGTGCCAGCAGTCCGGGGGACGGGCCTGATTGGCCCAGAGAAACGGTGTTTTTT,CASSPGDGPDWPRETVFF
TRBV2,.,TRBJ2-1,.,TGTGCCAGCGGTTACGGACTGGGCTACAATGAGCAGTTCTTC,CASGYGLGYNEQFF
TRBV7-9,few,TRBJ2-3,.,TGTGCCAGCAGCCGGGGGCGGGCACTAGGCACAGATACGCAGTATTTT,CASSRGRALGTDTQYF
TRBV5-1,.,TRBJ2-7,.,TGCGCCAGCAGCCGGAGCACAGGATCGGGAGAGCAGTACTTC,CASSRSTGSGEQYF
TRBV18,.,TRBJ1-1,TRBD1,TGTGCCAGCTCACCATGGGACAGGCCTAACACTGAAGCTTTCTTT,CASSPWDRPNTEAFF
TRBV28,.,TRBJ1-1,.,TGTGCCAGCAGGTCCCCGGGGGGAGGGACTGAAGCTTTCTTT,CASRSPGGGTEAFF
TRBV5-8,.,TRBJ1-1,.,TGTGCCAGCAGCTTGGAAGTCTCAAACACTGAAGCTTTCTTT,CASSLEVSNTEAFF
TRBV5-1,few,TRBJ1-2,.,TGCGCCAGCAGCTTGGGGGGCGCGAGAGGTGGCTACACCTTC,CASSLGGARGGYTF
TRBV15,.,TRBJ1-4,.,TGTGCCACCAGCAGGCTGTCGGAAAAACTGTTTTTT,CATSRLSEKLFF
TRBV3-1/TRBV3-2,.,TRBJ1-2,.,TGTGCCAGCAGCCAGCTTTCCGAGGGAGGCTACACCTTC,CASSQLSEGGYTF
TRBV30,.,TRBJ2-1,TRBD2,TGTGCCTGGAGTGGGGCGGGAGTATGGAATGAGCAGTTCTTC,CAWSGAGVWNEQFF